This T cell receptor (beta chain) was recorded in a study of somatic mutations in cytotoxic T cells in rheumatoid arthritis. Whole-study context: Blood from the patient (over 28 ml EDTA) was drawn right after diagnosis, pretreatment. Selected T-cell populations stained with V beta antibodies were isolated by flow sorting to nearly 100% purity; these included V beta1+ cells subjected to TCRB sequencing. Broader study findings: Researchers did not know the antigen targets of the expanded CD8+ clones.

Sequencing was performed with immunoSEQ multiplex PCR; in TCRdb, only in-frame clones are kept and a portion is missing. The table has nearly 3,000 clones, roughly nine tenths seen once. Notes on this clone: Its antigen is unknown.

V lost 3 bases and J 0 bases, leaving 10 bases between the germline ends. Germline V gene lookup returns CDR1 GTSNPN and CDR2 SVGIG (reference sequence). The CDR3 is made up of 14 amino acids. After CD4+ and CD8+ cells were isolated by positive magnetic bead selection, their purity was checked by flow cytometry. The specimen was CD8+ T cells sorted from blood. The rearrangement uses TRBV30 and TRBJ2-3, with a weak D call TRBD2 (6 bases). The source is a woman aged 18 to 35 with rheumatoid arthritis. For the CDR3, the DNA is TGTGCCTGGAGCCAGGGACTGAGCACAGATACGCAGTATTTT. The encoded protein is CAWSQGLSTDTQYF. The entire variable domain, with the rest obtained from reference TRBV30 and TRBJ2-3, is as follows: SQTIHQWPATLVQPVGSPLSLECTVEGTSNPNLYWYRQAAGRGLQLLFYSVGIGQISSEVPQNLSASRPQDRQFILSSKKLLLSDSGFYLCAWSQGLSTDTQYFGPGTRLTVL.